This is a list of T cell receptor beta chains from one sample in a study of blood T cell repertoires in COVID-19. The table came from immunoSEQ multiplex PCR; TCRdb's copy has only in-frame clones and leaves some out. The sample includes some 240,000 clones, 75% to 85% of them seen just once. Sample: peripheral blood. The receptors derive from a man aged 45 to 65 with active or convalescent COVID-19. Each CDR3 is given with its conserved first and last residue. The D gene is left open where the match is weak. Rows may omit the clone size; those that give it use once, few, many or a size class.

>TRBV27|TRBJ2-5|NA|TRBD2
TGTGCCAGCAGTTTATCGTGGGAGGGGCTTGGGGCCCAGTACTTC
CASSLSWEGLGAQYF
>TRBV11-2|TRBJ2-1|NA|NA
TGTGCCAGCAGCTTAGCCCCTTACAATGAGCAGTTCTTC
CASSLAPYNEQFF
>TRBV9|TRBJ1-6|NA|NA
TGTGCCAGCGGGCCAAGCTCCTATAATTCACCCCTCCACTTT
CASGPSSYNSPLHF
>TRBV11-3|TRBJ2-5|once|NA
TGTGCCAGCAGCTTTCTTGCCCCAGGGGAGACCCAGTACTTC
CASSFLAPGETQYF
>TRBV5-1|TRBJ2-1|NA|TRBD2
TGCGCCAGCAGCTTACAGCGGGAGGCGGGTGAGCAGTTCTTC
CASSLQREAGEQFF
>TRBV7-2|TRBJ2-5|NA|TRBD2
TGTGCCAGCAGTCGGGGACTAGCGGGAAATTCCGAAGAGACCCAGTACTTC
CASSRGLAGNSEETQYF
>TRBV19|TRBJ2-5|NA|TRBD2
TGTGCCAGTAGTAAGTTAGCGGGACAAGAGACCCAGTACTTC
CASSKLAGQETQYF
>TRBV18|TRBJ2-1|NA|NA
TGTGCCAGCTCACCATCCCCGACTAGTTCAATCAGTGAGCAGTTCTTC
CASSPSPTSSISEQFF
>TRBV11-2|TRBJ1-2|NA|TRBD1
TGTGCCAGCAGCTTAGGCTCCGGGACAGGGATCTATGGCTACACCTTC
CASSLGSGTGIYGYTF
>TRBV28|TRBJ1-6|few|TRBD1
TGTGCCAGCAGTTTACGGAGGGGGCTTCGCTCCTATAATTCACCCCTCCACTTT
CASSLRRGLRSYNSPLHF
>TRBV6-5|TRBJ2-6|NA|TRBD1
TGTGCCAGCAGTACAGGGGTCTCTGGGGCCAACGTCCTGACTTTC
CASSTGVSGANVLTF
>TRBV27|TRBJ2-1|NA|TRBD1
TGTGCCAGCAGCAACAACAGGGGGCTTAACTACAATGAGCAGTTCTTC
CASSNNRGLNYNEQFF
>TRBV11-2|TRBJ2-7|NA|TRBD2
TGTGCCAGCAGCTTCACCGGGACTAGCGGGGAGCAGTACTTC
CASSFTGTSGEQYF
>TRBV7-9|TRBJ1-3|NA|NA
TGTGCCAGCAGCTTAGGCAGGGTTCGCCGGGGGAACACCATATATTTT
CASSLGRVRRGNTIYF
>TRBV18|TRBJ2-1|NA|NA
TGTGCCAGCTCACCACTGGGGCGGAGCTCCTACAATGAGCAGTTCTTC
CASSPLGRSSYNEQFF
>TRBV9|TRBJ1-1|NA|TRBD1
TGTGCCAGCAGCCGAAATGACAACAGGGGGGCTAGCACTGAAGCTTTCTTT
CASSRNDNRGASTEAFF
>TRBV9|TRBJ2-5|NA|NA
TGTGCCAGCAGCGTCAGACAGGGACTTTGGGAGACCCAGTACTTC
CASSVRQGLWETQYF
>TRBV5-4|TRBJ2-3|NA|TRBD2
TGTGCCAGCAGCTTGGGGACTAGTCGGAGCACAGATACGCAGTATTTT
CASSLGTSRSTDTQYF
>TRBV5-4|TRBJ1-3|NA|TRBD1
TGTGCCAGCAGCAGTGGGACAGCCGGTCGAAACACCATATATTTT
CASSSGTAGRNTIYF
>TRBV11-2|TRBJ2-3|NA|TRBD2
TGTGCCAGCAGCCCCCGGACTAGCGGGGGGAGCACAGATACGCAGTATTTT
CASSPRTSGGSTDTQYF
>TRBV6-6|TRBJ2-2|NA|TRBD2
TGTGCCAGCGGCCGGGACTATGCGGAGCTGTTTTTT
CASGRDYAELFF
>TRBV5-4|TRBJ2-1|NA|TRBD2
TGTGCCAGCAGCCGTCTAGCGGGAGGATTGGTAAATGAGCAGTTCTTC
CASSRLAGGLVNEQFF
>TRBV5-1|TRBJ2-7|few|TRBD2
TGCGCCAGCAGCCTAAGCGGGGACTCCTACGAGCAGTACTTC
CASSLSGDSYEQYF
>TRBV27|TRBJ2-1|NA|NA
TGTGCCAGCAGTTTAGGGCAGGGCTTTGAGCAGTTCTTC
CASSLGQGFEQFF
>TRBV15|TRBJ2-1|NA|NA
TGTGCCACCAGCAGAGCTGGGACTGGAGGGAATGAGCAGTTCTTC
CATSRAGTGGNEQFF
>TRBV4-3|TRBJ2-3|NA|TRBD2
TGCGCCAGCAGCCAAGGAGCGGGGGCTCCCACAGATACGCAGTATTTT
CASSQGAGAPTDTQYF
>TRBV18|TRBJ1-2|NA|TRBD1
TGTGCCAGCTCGAGACAGGGACCAAACTATGGCTACACCTTC
CASSRQGPNYGYTF
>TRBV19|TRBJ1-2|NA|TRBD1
TGTGCCAGTGTAGGACAGGGACCCGGCTACACCTTC
CASVGQGPGYTF
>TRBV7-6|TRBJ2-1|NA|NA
TGTGCCAGCAGCTTAGGCGGGGGCCCCCTCAATGAGCAGTTCTTC
CASSLGGGPLNEQFF
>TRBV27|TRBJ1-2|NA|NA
TGTGCCAGCAGTTTTTCAGGGCCGGAGGGTGGCTACACCTTC
CASSFSGPEGGYTF
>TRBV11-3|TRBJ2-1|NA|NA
TGTGCCAGCAGCTTAGGTCCGGGGGTGAGGAAGTTCTTC
CASSLGPGVRKFF
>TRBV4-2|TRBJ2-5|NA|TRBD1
TGTGCCAGCAGCCGCGACGGGACAGGAAACTACCAAGAGACCCAGTACTTC
CASSRDGTGNYQETQYF
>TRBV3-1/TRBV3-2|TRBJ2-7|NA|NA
TGTGCCAGCAGCCAAGCGACCTGGAGGGGGCCCTACGAGCAGTACTTC
CASSQATWRGPYEQYF
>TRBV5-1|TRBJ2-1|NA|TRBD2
TGCGCCAGCAGCCCGGACACTAGCGGGATTAATGAGCAGTTCTTC
CASSPDTSGINEQFF
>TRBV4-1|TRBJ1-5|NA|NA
TGCGCCAGCAGCCAAATGTCGGGGGTAAATCAGCCCCAGCATTTT
CASSQMSGVNQPQHF
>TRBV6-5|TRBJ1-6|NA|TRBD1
TGTGCCAGCAGTTACGTGGACAGGGGAGGTTCACCCCTCCACTTT
CASSYVDRGGSPLHF
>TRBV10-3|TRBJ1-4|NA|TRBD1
TGTGCCATCAGTGAGGGGCAGGGGGCATGGGAAAAACTGTTTTTT
CAISEGQGAWEKLFF
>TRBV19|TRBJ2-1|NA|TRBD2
TGTGCCAGTAACCCTAGCGGGGGGCCGAATGTTGAGCAGTTCTTC
CASNPSGGPNVEQFF
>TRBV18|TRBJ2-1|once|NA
TGTGCCAGCTCACCATGGCAGTCCGCCTACAATGAGCAGTTCTTC
CASSPWQSAYNEQFF
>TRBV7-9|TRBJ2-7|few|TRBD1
TGTGCCAGCAGCAAGCCCTCGACAGGGAACGAGCAGTACTTC
CASSKPSTGNEQYF
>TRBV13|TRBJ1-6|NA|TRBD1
TGTGCCAGCAGCACCCGGACAGGGAGGAATTCACCCCTCCACTTT
CASSTRTGRNSPLHF
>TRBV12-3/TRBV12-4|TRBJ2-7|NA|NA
TGTGCCAGCAGTTCCCATTCCTACGAGCAGTACTTC
CASSSHSYEQYF
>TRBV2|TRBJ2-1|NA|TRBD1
TGTGCCAGCAGCGCGGGGACAGGGGCCCTAGGGCAGTTCTTC
CASSAGTGALGQFF
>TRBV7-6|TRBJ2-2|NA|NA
TGTGCCAGCAGTTCCGACTGGCGACACACCGGGAAGCTGTTTTTT
CASSSDWRHTGKLFF
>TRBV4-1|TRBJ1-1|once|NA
TGCGCCAGCAGCCAAGGTCCCCAGGGAGGTCGGGAAGCTTTCTTT
CASSQGPQGGREAFF
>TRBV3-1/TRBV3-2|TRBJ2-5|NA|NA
TGTGCCAGCAGCCAAGATTCCCCGGGGCAAGAGACCCAGTACTTC
CASSQDSPGQETQYF
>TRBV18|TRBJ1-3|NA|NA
TGTGCCAGCTCCGGGGTCGCTGGAAACACCATATATTTT
CASSGVAGNTIYF
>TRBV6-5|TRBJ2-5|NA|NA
TGTGCCAGCAGCCGGGACTCCCAAGAGACCCAGTACTTC
CASSRDSQETQYF
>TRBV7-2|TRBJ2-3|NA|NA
TGTGCCAGCAGCTTAGAATCCCGGGCAGATACGCAGTATTTT
CASSLESRADTQYF
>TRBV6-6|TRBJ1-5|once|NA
TGTGCCAGCAGACCTCATGGGACAACTAATCAGCCCCAGCATTTT
CASRPHGTTNQPQHF
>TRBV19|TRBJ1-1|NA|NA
TGTGCCAGTACCCCGCTATTCCGTCCTGAAGCTTTCTTT
CASTPLFRPEAFF
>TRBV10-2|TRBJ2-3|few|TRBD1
TGCGCCAGCAGGGACGTAGGACAGGGGGCCGATACGCAGTATTTT
CASRDVGQGADTQYF
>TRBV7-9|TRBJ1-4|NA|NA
TGTGCCAGCAACGATGGACTGGTTGCAACTAATGAAAAACTGTTTTTT
CASNDGLVATNEKLFF
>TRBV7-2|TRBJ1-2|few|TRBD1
TGTGCCAGCAGCTTAAGGACAGGGCCCTTCTATGGCTACACCTTC
CASSLRTGPFYGYTF
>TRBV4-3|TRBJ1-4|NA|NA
TGCGCCAGCAGCTCGACAGTGTTTAATGAAAAACTGTTTTTT
CASSSTVFNEKLFF
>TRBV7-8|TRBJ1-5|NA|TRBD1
TGTGCCAGCAGCCCAGGGACAGGAAACCAGCCCCAGCATTTT
CASSPGTGNQPQHF
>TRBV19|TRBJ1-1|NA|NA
TGTGCCAGTACTACAGGGAACACTGAAGCTTTCTTT
CASTTGNTEAFF
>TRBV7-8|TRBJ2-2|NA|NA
TGTGCCAGCAGCCCAAGAACGTTGGCTACCGGGGAGCTGTTTTTT
CASSPRTLATGELFF
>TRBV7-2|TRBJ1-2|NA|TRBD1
TGTGCCAGCAGCTTAGTCCCCGGGACAGAAGGCTACACCTTC
CASSLVPGTEGYTF
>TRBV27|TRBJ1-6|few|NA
TGTGCCAGCAGTTTAACCAGATCCAATTCACCCCTCCACTTT
CASSLTRSNSPLHF